The subject of this entry is one TCR beta chain. This clone was found once. Its antigen remains unidentified. Base quality data are lacking; no much larger clone is found one base away. TCRbeta CDR3 regions were amplified from genomic DNA by means of the immunoSEQ Assay, a bias-controlled multiplex PCR. In the source study's methods: Nucleated cell counts per sample were estimated from amplification of reference gene primers within the assay. Sequence reads were collapsed and filtered to measure the absolute abundance of every unique TCRbeta CDR3 rearrangement. For each sample, productive Simpson clonality was calculated as the square root of Simpson's diversity index over productive rearrangements. TCRdb provides this immuneACCESS table in a form limited to in-frame rearrangements. Some clones are lacking; in checked studies, under half of them reflect an unresolved V gene, and why the rest are absent is not known. V, J and clone size are those of that table, while D and trimming were read from the DNA. The sample table contains fewer than 600,000 clones; only one count was recorded for roughly 88% of them. The ten top clones hold approximately 1.8% of the sample.

The CDR3 contains 15 residues, cysteine and phenylalanine counted. Only the CDR3 DNA is retained, 45 bases long and in frame from the first base. Here V drops 5 bases and J drops 2 bases, and the junction holds 4 bases not matched to any gene. CDR1 and CDR2 are read off the germline V gene as SGHNT and YENEEA. This record belongs to a study of blood T cell repertoires in COVID-19 (TCRdb year 2020). Concerning the study at large: The collaborator samples originated in the United States, Italy and Spain and spanned the acute and convalescent phases of COVID-19. The prospective study material was composed of cDNA or gDNA derived from T cells, B-cell-depleted T cells, or PBMCs. The samples were drawn from the first 160 participants of the ongoing ImmuneRACE study and from 1,254 subjects provided by 6 global collaborators. Where available, HLA class I and class II types were taken from metadata supplied by the sample provider and were not determined by assay-based typing. The repertoires were made available in a free public database intended to serve as a resource for research on the immune response to SARS-CoV-2. Deeply sampled blood TCRbeta repertoires from subjects exposed to, actively infected with, or recovered from COVID-19 were included in the dataset. Nearly every sample came with metadata listing a de-identified subject ID, COVID-19 status, age in years and sex.

In the prospective study, participants were about 18 to 90 years old, resided in 24 geographic areas of the United States, and were enrolled through a virtual design. Cohort assignment in the prospective study relied on participant-reported clinical history from a screening survey and a study questionnaire. Recovered participants in ImmuneRACE Cohort 3 were defined as having two consecutive negative NP/OP PCR tests, clearance from a healthcare professional, or resolution of symptoms. Each participant in the prospective study had whole blood, serum and a nasopharyngeal or oropharyngeal swab collected by mobile phlebotomists. Over an approximately 2-month period, participants in the prospective study had the option of providing additional blood draws and questionnaires. Blood samples from the prospective study were shipped frozen or at room temperature prior to DNA extraction. The study at large found these results: Clinical and demographic metadata were provided uncurated, with the amount varying by source and participant.

The specimen was PBMCs or T cells enriched from blood (not recorded which). This TCR was recovered from a woman aged 40 to 50 who had recovered from COVID-19. The V gene is TRBV11-3 and the J gene is TRBJ2-7, with TRBD2 identical over 12 junction bases. The DNA is TGTGCCAGCAGCATCACTAGCGGGAGGACCTACGAGCAGTACTTC. This codes for CASSITSGRTYEQYF. With the portions outside the CDR3 filled from the reference TRBV11-3 and TRBJ2-7 genes, the complete variable region becomes EAGVVQSPRYKIIEKKQPVAFWCNPISGHNTLYWYLQNLGQGPELLIRYENEEAVDDSQLPKDRFSAERLKGVDSTLKIQPAELGDSAVYLCASSITSGRTYEQYFGPGTRLTVT.